This TCR beta chain was identified in a study of T cell repertoires in cytomegalovirus infection. The wider study: Recently identified HLA-C-restricted CMV epitopes were used, and well-studied HLA-B-restricted CMV epitopes were used as well. It was the public TCR beta signatures that indicated both CMV infection and matching HLA type.

This clonotype was recorded a few times. Its specificity is not known. CDR3 length equals 13 residues. Trimming stripped 0 bases from V and 13 bases from J, with 14 bases between. From germline, CDR1 is SNHLY and CDR2 FYNNEI. Study-wide points: HLA-C-restricted CMV clonotypes gave the most frequent clonotype in two of eight donors.

TCRdb reprocessed the reads via MiXCR and lists one record per CDR3 protein. The table lists about a million distinct CDR3 sequences, about a third of them singletons. The receptor was derived from a human donor in good health (CMV status not recorded). Some clones in this sample may be carry-over from other donors' samples. The chain recombines TRBV2 with TRBJ2-3; weak D call: TRBD2 (6 bases). Sample: cultured CD8+ T cells from PBMCs, taken from culture after CMV antigen stimulation. CDR3 sequence: CASSEAIAGQEYF. The DNA of the CDR3 is TGTGCCAGCAGTGAAGCGATCGCGGGGCAGGAGTATTTT.